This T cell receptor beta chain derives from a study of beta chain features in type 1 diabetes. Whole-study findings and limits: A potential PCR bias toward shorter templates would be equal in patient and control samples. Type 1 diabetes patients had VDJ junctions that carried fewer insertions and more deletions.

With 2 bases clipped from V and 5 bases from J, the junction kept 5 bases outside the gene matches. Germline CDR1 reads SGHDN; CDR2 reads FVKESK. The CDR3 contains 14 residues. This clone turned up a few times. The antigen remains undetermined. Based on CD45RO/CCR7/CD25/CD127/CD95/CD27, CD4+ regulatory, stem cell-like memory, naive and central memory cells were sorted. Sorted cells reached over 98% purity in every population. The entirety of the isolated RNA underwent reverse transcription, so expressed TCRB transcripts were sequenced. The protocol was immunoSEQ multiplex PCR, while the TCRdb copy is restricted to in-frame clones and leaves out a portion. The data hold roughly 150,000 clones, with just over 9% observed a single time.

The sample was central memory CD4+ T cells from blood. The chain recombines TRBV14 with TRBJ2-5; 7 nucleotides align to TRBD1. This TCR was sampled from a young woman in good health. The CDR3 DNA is TGTGCCAGCAGCCAACCACAGGGGTTTGAGACCCAGTACTTC. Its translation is CASSQPQGFETQYF.